The 9 T cell receptor beta chains in this list originate from one sample, sequenced in a study of CD8+CD57+ T cells in acquired aplastic anemia. The TCR beta profiling, which covered VDJ combination and CDR3 sequence, was carried out using genomic DNA as the template. TCRdb recomputed calls from the reads with MiXCR, one row per CDR3 protein. The sample lists about 270,000 distinct CDR3 sequences, approximately 56% occurring once. Material: sorted CD4+, CD8+, or CD8+CD57+ T cells (not recorded which) from PBMCs. Source of these receptors: a human donor with severe aplastic anemia or a healthy control (not recorded which).

The chain has TRBV20-1 and TRBJ2-7, with D possibly TRBD2 on 5 matching bases. Looked up from germline, CDR1 is DFQATT and CDR2 is SNEGSKA (reference sequence). The CDR3 loop spans 14 amino acids. Deletions cut 0 bases from V and 6 bases from J, with 15 bases between. Here the CDR3 reads CSARERAVLREQYF. CDR3 bases: TGCAGTGCTAGAGAGAGGGCGGTCCTACGCGAGCAGTACTTC.

The V call is TRBV7-9, the J call TRBJ2-7; D may match TRBD1 or TRBD2 (5 bases each). This CDR3 is 13 amino acids long. CDR1 SEHNR and CDR2 FQNEAQ come from the germline V gene (reference sequence). V lost 4 bases and J 5 bases, leaving 12 bases between the germline ends. CDR3 region: CASSSPLGDEQYF. CDR3 nucleotide sequence: TGTGCCAGCAGCTCCCCTTTGGGGGACGAGCAGTACTTC.

The V gene is TRBV7-2, the J gene TRBJ1-1; possibly TRBD1 for D (6 bases). The V gene lost 5 bases and the J gene lost 6 bases, with 19 bases spanning the gap. Germline CDR1 and CDR2: SGHTA and FQGNSA. The CDR3 sequence is 15 residues long. CDR3 protein: CASSQQGGGGSEAFF. CDR3 sequence (DNA): TGTGCCAGCAGCCAGCAGGGTGGGGGGGGCTCTGAAGCTTTCTTT. Complete variable domain (other parts from reference TRBV7-2 and TRBJ1-1): GAGVSQSPSNKVTEKGKDVELRCDPISGHTALYWYRQSLGQGLEFLIYFQGNSAPDKSGLPSDRFSAERTGGSVSTLTIQRTQQEDSAVYLCASSQQGGGGSEAFFGQGTRLTVV.

This clonotype showed up many times. CDR3 DNA: TGCAGCGTTGACGGATCCTACAATGAGCAGTTCTTC. Translating gives CSVDGSYNEQFF. V is TRBV29-1 and J is TRBJ2-1; D gene uncertain. The CDR3 contains 12 residues. With 3 bases removed from V and 1 base from J, the gap between germline ends came to 4 bases. The germline V gene encodes CDR1 SQVTM and CDR2 ANQGSEA.

The chain has TRBV4-1 and TRBJ1-4; maybe TRBD1 (6 bases). The CDR3 loop spans 16 amino acids. Trimming cost V 3 bases and J 0 bases, with 11 bases left between them. Germline V lookup: CDR1 MGHRA, CDR2 YSYEKL. The CDR3 bases are TGCGCCAGCAGCCAGGGGGCTCGACCAACTAATGAAAAACTGTTTTTT. Translating it yields CASSQGARPTNEKLFF.

The chain joins TRBV9 to TRBJ2-5; D is undetermined. The DNA matches TRBJ2-7 better at its end, which makes the J call doubtful. Germline V gene lookup returns CDR1 SGDLS and CDR2 YYNGEE. This CDR3 is 13 amino acids long. The CDR3 region is CASSEALLGEQYF. CDR3 coding DNA: TGTGCCAGCAGCGAGGCCCTCTTGGGCGAGCAGTACTTC.

The chain joins TRBV7-2 to TRBJ2-5, with D unresolved. The CDR3 is made up of 14 amino acids. Looked up from germline, CDR1 is SGHTA and CDR2 is FQGNSA. Trimming cost V 2 bases and J 7 bases, with 14 bases left between them. CDR3 sequence: CASSLLDGRRTQYF. The CDR3 DNA is TGTGCCAGCAGCTTACTGGACGGTCGGAGGACCCAGTACTTC.

This sequence joins TRBV25-1 and TRBJ1-2; no firm D call. This CDR3 spans 14 amino acids. CDR1 and CDR2 from the germline V gene are MGHDK and SYGVNS. V dropped 6 bases and J dropped 4 bases, with 15 bases sitting between them. The CDR3 protein is CASSPPQIAYGYTF. Here the CDR3 DNA reads TGTGCCAGCAGCCCACCCCAGATCGCCTATGGCTACACCTTC.

The chain carries TRBV20-1 and TRBJ2-5; maybe TRBD2 (7 bases). The CDR3 consists of 13 residues. V lost 6 bases to trimming and J lost 5 bases, with 16 bases between them. The germline CDR1 and CDR2 sequences are DFQATT and SNEGSKA (reference sequence). In DNA form, the CDR3 reads TGCAGTGCGAACAGGGTGGGAGGGGAGACCCAGTACTTC. The encoded protein is CSANRVGGETQYF.